Listed here are 21 T cell receptor beta chains from one sample, sequenced in a study of immune cell composition in non-small cell lung cancer (TCRdb year 2017). The method behind the library was the immunoSEQ multiplex PCR assay. Imported from immuneACCESS, the table was reduced by TCRdb to in-frame sequences with V and J called. These copies leave out some clones; in studies compared against another copy, an unresolved V gene accounts for under half, and the cause of the remainder is not known. The sample table contains about 7,000 clones; only one count was recorded for 70% of them. The ten largest account for around 4.5% of the sample. Material: lung tumor tissue. The receptors here all came from a human donor with non-small cell lung cancer.

The chain is built from TRBV19 and TRBJ1-2, with TRBD1 matching 9 bases. The CDR3 has 16 residues. Unmatched junction bases numbered 10, after V lost 0 bases and J lost 8 bases. The germline V gene encodes CDR1 LNHDA and CDR2 SQIVND (reference sequence). CDR3 loop: CASSIDLQTGGGGYTF. CDR3 coding DNA: TGTGCCAGTAGTATAGATCTTCAGACAGGGGGAGGCGGCTACACCTTC.

V gene TRBV2 combines with J gene TRBJ2-5; 10 nucleotides match TRBD2. Germline values: CDR1 SNHLY, CDR2 FYNNEI. CDR3 length: 14 amino acids. V lost 4 bases and J lost 5; bases outside the gene matches: 4. The CDR3 reads CASSALAGYETQYF. CDR3 sequence (DNA): TGTGCCAGCAGTGCACTAGCGGGGTATGAGACCCAGTACTTC.

In this sample, this clone turned up a few times. The V gene is TRBV6-6, the J gene TRBJ1-6; 7 nucleotides align to TRBD1. The germline V gene encodes CDR1 MNHNY and CDR2 SVGAGI (reference sequence). V lost 6 bases, J lost 7 bases, and 6 bases stayed unmatched. CDR3 length equals 14 residues. CDR3 nucleotides: TGTGCCAGCAGCCCCTCGACAGGGAATTCACCCCTCCACTTT. Translation gives CASSPSTGNSPLHF.

This chain uses TRBV27 with TRBJ2-5, with 9 nucleotides matching TRBD1. The CDR3 totals 16 residues. Germline CDR1 MNHEY, CDR2 SMNVEV (reference sequence). Trimming took 4 bases from V and 4 from J; bases not matched to a gene: 10. For the CDR3, the DNA is TGTGCCAGCAGTTCGTGGGACAGGGCGTACGGAGAGACCCAGTACTTC. Protein sequence: CASSSWDRAYGETQYF.

The J gene is TRBJ2-7, the V gene TRBV6-9, with 8 positions matching TRBD1. There are 15 residues in the CDR3. Germline values: CDR1 MNHGY, CDR2 SVAAGI. Germline trimming cut 6 bases from V and 6 bases from J; bases unmatched to any gene: 13. CDR3 protein: CASRPTGGGGGEQYF. CDR3 DNA sequence: TGTGCCAGCAGACCCACAGGGGGAGGAGGGGGCGAGCAGTACTTC.

The chain carries TRBV29-1 and TRBJ2-7, with 8 positions matching TRBD2. Trimming took 1 base from V and 7 from J; bases not matched to a gene: 12. Germline V gives CDR1 SQVTM, CDR2 ANQGSEA. The CDR3 runs 15 residues. The CDR3 DNA is TGCAGCGTTGAAGTAGACAGTGCGGGGGGCGGTGAGCAGTACTTC. Its translation is CSVEVDSAGGGEQYF.

The sample holds one count of this clone. This chain joins TRBV30 and TRBJ2-4, with D perhaps TRBD1 (6 bases). V lost 8 bases to trimming and J lost 0 bases, with 17 bases between them. Germline V CDR1 and CDR2: GTSNPN, SVGIG (reference sequence). The CDR3 runs 15 residues. The CDR3 DNA is TGTGCCGGTATTTTTACAGGGAGAGCCAAAAACATTCAGTACTTC. It encodes CAGIFTGRAKNIQYF.

This clone is categorized as large. The gene calls are TRBV30 and TRBJ1-2; D ambiguous. The CDR3 consists of 11 residues. CDR1 GTSNPN and CDR2 SVGIG come from the germline V gene (reference sequence). With 3 bases removed from V and 8 bases from J, the gap between germline ends came to 10 bases. The CDR3 reads CAWRKSEGYTF. The CDR3 DNA reads as TGTGCCTGGAGGAAGTCGGAGGGCTACACCTTC.

The chain links TRBV30 to TRBJ2-2, with TRBD1 as a possible D gene (6 bases). The CDR3 is 13 residues long. The V gene lost 3 bases and the J gene lost 3 bases, with 8 bases spanning the gap. Per germline, CDR1 GTSNPN and CDR2 SVGIG (reference sequence). Here the CDR3 reads CAWRGHYTGELFF. The CDR3 nucleotides are TGTGCCTGGAGGGGACACTACACCGGGGAGCTGTTTTTT. Full variable domain (outside the CDR3, taken from reference TRBV30 and TRBJ2-2): SQTIHQWPATLVQPVGSPLSLECTVEGTSNPNLYWYRQAAGRGLQLLFYSVGIGQISSEVPQNLSASRPQDRQFILSSKKLLLSDSGFYLCAWRGHYTGELFFGEGSRLTVL.

The rearrangement joins TRBV6-6 to TRBJ2-2, with D maybe TRBD2 (5 bases). The CDR3 loop spans 13 amino acids. V lost 7 bases and J lost 6, with 12 bases in between. Germline V gives CDR1 MNHNY, CDR2 SVGAGI (reference sequence). The CDR3 DNA follows: TGTGCCAGCAAAGCGGCACTCCCCGGGGAGCTGTTTTTT. It specifies CASKAALPGELFF.

This rearrangement joins TRBV14 to TRBJ2-5; 10 positions match TRBD2. The V gene end was trimmed by 1 base and the J gene end by 4 bases; junction bases not matched to a gene: 3. Looked up from germline, CDR1 is SGHDN and CDR2 is FVKESK. CDR3 length: 15 residues. The CDR3 is CASSQGAGGRETQYF. CDR3 nucleotide sequence: TGTGCCAGCAGCCAAGGAGCGGGAGGGCGAGAGACCCAGTACTTC.

The chain recombines TRBV27 with TRBJ1-6; possible D gene TRBD1, 5 bases. Germline-derived CDR1 and CDR2 are MNHEY and SMNVEV (reference sequence). This CDR3 contains 14 residues. Trimming stripped 6 bases from V and 7 bases from J, with 13 bases between. CDR3 sequence reads: CASRRDGMNSPLHF. In DNA form, the CDR3 reads TGTGCCAGCAGGCGGGACGGGATGAATTCACCCCTCCACTTT.

This chain uses TRBV7-2 with TRBJ2-7, with D tentatively TRBD2 (6 bases). The V gene lost 6 bases and the J gene lost 3 bases, with 12 bases spanning the gap. Germline CDR1 reads SGHTA; CDR2 reads FQGNSA. The CDR3 is 13 amino acids. In DNA, the CDR3 is TGTGCCAGCAGTTCCACTAGCTTCTACGAGCAGTACTTC. Its protein is CASSSTSFYEQYF.

Concerning this clone: An end of the junction differs from the germline gene, which may be a read error. The chain is built from TRBV2 and TRBJ1-3; D perhaps matches TRBD1 (6 bases). CDR1 is SNHLY and CDR2 is FYNNEI in the germline V gene. The CDR3 consists of 11 residues. DNA for the CDR3: TGTGCCAGCAGCTTCCAGGGGCAGAGTATTTTT. This codes for CASSFQGQSIF.

This clone has only one observation. The V call is TRBV6-5, the J call TRBJ2-7; 9 nucleotides match TRBD1. The CDR3 length is 15 residues. Trimming at V came to 6 bases and at J to 4 bases, leaving 10 bases not matched to a gene. Germline V gives CDR1 MNHEY, CDR2 SVGAGI. CDR3 sequence reads: CASRDTGQGKYEQYF. The CDR3, as DNA: TGTGCCAGCAGGGATACGGGACAGGGAAAATACGAGCAGTACTTC.

This clone was recorded a few times. The chain carries TRBV5-1 and TRBJ1-4; no definite D call. Trimming left V 0 bases short and J 6 bases short, with 9 bases between. The germline CDR1 and CDR2 sequences are SGHRS and YFSETQ. The CDR3 contains 14 residues. CDR3 sequence (DNA): TGCGCCAGCAGCTTGGAGAGGGCAGATGAAAAACTGTTTTTT. Its translation: CASSLERADEKLFF.

The chain has TRBV25-1 and TRBJ2-1; 8 bases align to TRBD1. The V gene end was trimmed by 3 bases and the J gene end by 1 base; junction bases not matched to a gene: 11. This CDR3 is 18 amino acids long. The germline V gene has CDR1 MGHDK and CDR2 SYGVNS. CDR3 in DNA: TGTGCCAGCAGTGATCGCGGGACAGGCGTCATGTCCTACAATGAGCAGTTCTTC. It specifies CASSDRGTGVMSYNEQFF.

The V call is TRBV5-3, the J call TRBJ1-2; D gene unclear. TRBV5-3 is an open reading frame, and its role is uncertain. The CDR3 loop spans 15 amino acids. Trimming cost V 0 bases and J 6 bases, with 15 bases left between them. The CDR3 region is CARSLAKPYGDGYTF. CDR3 DNA sequence: TGTGCCAGAAGCTTGGCCAAGCCTTATGGAGATGGCTACACCTTC.

The rearrangement joins TRBV5-1 to TRBJ1-4; the D gene is possibly TRBD1 (6 bases). Germline CDR1 is SGHRS and CDR2 is YFSETQ. V lost 0 bases and J 8 bases, leaving 14 bases between the germline ends. CDR3 length: 15 amino acids. The CDR3 sequence is CASSLGWGRGEKLFF. CDR3 DNA sequence: TGCGCCAGCAGCTTGGGTTGGGGCAGGGGCGAAAAACTGTTTTTT.

The chain has TRBV25-1 and TRBJ1-2; D is uncertain. The germline V and J ends were trimmed by 3 bases and 7 bases, with 9 bases remaining between them. This CDR3 comprises 12 residues. CDR1 and CDR2 from the germline V gene are MGHDK and SYGVNS. CDR3 region: CASSEHSGGYTF. The CDR3 coding sequence is TGTGCCAGCAGTGAGCATAGCGGTGGCTACACCTTC.

The chain couples TRBV18 to TRBJ1-1; maybe TRBD1 (6 bases). The CDR3 totals 14 residues. Between the trimmed V and J ends, which lost 6 bases and 3 bases, there was a span of 14 bases. The germline V gene has CDR1 KGHSH and CDR2 LQKENI. DNA of the CDR3: TGTGCCAGCTCCGTCGGGGGGGCGGACACTGAAGCTTTCTTT. The encoded protein is CASSVGGADTEAFF.